This entry concerns a single T cell receptor (beta chain). Its target antigen remains unknown. One base away there is no much larger clone; base qualities are not given. The data were obtained in a study of shared clonotypes between healthy human individuals (TCRdb year 2020). For context, the study as a whole: A couple of women and three men aged 18 to 49 years were included in the cohort. Leukapheresis yielded between about 0.85 and 9 billion PBMCs per donor. For each donor, CD4 naive and CD4 memory were each given three plates, CD8 naive was given two plates, and CD8 memory was given one plate. The study deeply sequenced blood TCR repertoires of about five healthy adults to estimate repertoire size and the extent of clonotype sharing between individuals. Libraries were prepared and TCR repertoires were sequenced by different laboratories using diverse techniques, in order to increase sequencing depth and limit assay-specific biases.

CD8 naive samples were CD45RO-negative cells positively selected for CCR7, giving a CD45RA+CCR7+ population that excluded TemRA cells. Healthy HIV-negative adults with no recently reported acute infections or vaccinations were included as donors. Only Caucasian adults living in Nashville, Tennessee, USA were represented among the donors. After blood collection by leukapheresis, PBMCs were isolated using Ficoll-Histopaque density gradient centrifugation and then cryopreserved in the vapor phase of liquid nitrogen. Analytical flow cytometry was used to check the purity and quantity of each magnetically sorted T cell population. Genomic DNA was isolated from each sorted fraction and quantified by UV absorbance on a Nanodrop 2000c. Using the deep immunoSEQ assay, multiplex PCR amplified TCR CDR3 regions from genomic DNA. For each cell subset, the extracted genomic DNA was distributed evenly across all wells of several immunoSEQ 96-well plates, and each plate served as one replicate. For sorted subsets, 200 ng of genomic DNA, equivalent to tens of thousands of T cell genomes, went into each replicate PCR. Purified libraries were measured with a Qubit 3.0 fluorometer, size-checked on a Bioanalyzer 2100, and measured again with the KAPA Library Quantification kit. Every immunoSEQ 96-well plate was sequenced on a dedicated single-read 150-cycle Illumina NextSeq 550 flow cell. The original pipeline was this. Because only junctional sequences without quality scores were contained in the immunoSEQ output, filtering matching that applied to full-length reads could not be performed. Sequences were annotated with PyIR, a Python wrapper for IgBLAST v1.9, using IMGT germline references to assign V/J genes and CDR3. Reads with weak V/J assignments (E-value above 1e-6), missing CDR3, stop codons, out-of-frame junctions, or ambiguous translated residues were removed. V3J clonotypes were defined as sequences sharing the same inferred V gene, J gene, and CDR3 amino acid sequence. Percentage overlap between repertoires was computed as shared unique clonotypes divided by the size of the smaller repertoire. Richness of each repertoire was evaluated using RTK rarefaction, the Chao1 estimator, and Recon v2.1 estimates of unobserved clonotypes. Generation probabilities for all TCRbeta clonotypes obtained by the gDNA method from a few donors were computed using OLGA. Entries here come from immuneACCESS through TCRdb and include only in-frame sequences with V and J called. Some clones fail to appear in such tables; in the studies checked, an unresolved V gene covers under half of the shortfall, and the cause of the remainder is unknown. That table supplies the V and J calls and clone size; D and trimming were determined from the DNA. The sample includes 800,000 or so clones, with approximately 96% observed a single time. The ten largest clonotypes hold about 0.25% of the sample.

General study outcomes and caveats: Only blood was sampled, and tissue TCR repertoires likely differ from those in blood. Incomplete sequencing was indicated by rarefaction of sorted-subset datasets, despite the large sequencing depth. Based on pairwise subsampling, the degree of clonotype sharing among donors was expected to be affected by sequencing depth. Estimated clonotype richness was generally larger for naive than for memory subsets. Higher generation probabilities were observed for clonotypes shared by all four sorted-subset donors than for non-shared clonotypes. When a handful of donors were compared, the shared fraction of clonotypes was 5% to 6.5% for naive CD4, around 3.5% for naive CD8, 2% to 2.5% for memory CD4, and less than 0.45% for memory CD8. The small number of donors limited the genetic and exposure-history diversity represented.

From its cysteine to its phenylalanine, the CDR3 spans 14 amino acids. The read is trimmed to its CDR3 DNA, 42 bases read in frame from base 1. V trim: 2 bases; J trim: 4 bases; unmatched bases: 4. CDR1 and CDR2, looked up from the germline V gene (reference sequence), are SEHNR and FQNEAQ. The sequence was collected from a man aged 25-40 years in good health. Recombination joined TRBV7-9 with TRBJ2-5; 7 central bases correspond to TRBD1. The sequencing input was naive CD8+ T cells sorted from blood. Sample cell subset or site, as interpreted from the label and publication: CD45RA+CCR7+. The nucleotide sequence is given as TGTGCCAGCAGCTTAACGACAGGGCCAGAGACCCAGTACTTC. Translated, it gives CASSLTTGPETQYF.